Described below is a single TCR beta chain sequence and its context. Its specificity is unknown. The record originates from a study of cytomegalovirus exposure and HLA in healthy donors. Findings of the study overall: One later analysis reportedly identified an Asian-associated ancestry cluster that showed fewer N-insertions than the roughly 600-donor mean.

PCR amplification relied on 60 Vbeta primers (plus 13 Jbeta primers). Libraries were prepared by immunoSEQ multiplex PCR; TCRdb keeps only in-frame clonotypes and omits some of them. The data show under 200,000 clones, 75% seen once. Germline CDR1 is SGHAT and CDR2 is FQNNGV. Trimming removed 5 bases at V and 2 bases at J, with 16 bases between. This CDR3 is built from 15 residues. This clonotype was obtained from a woman between 50 and 59 years old in good health and CMV-seropositive. Sequenced: PBMCs. V usage is TRBV11-2 and J usage is TRBJ2-7, with unresolved D. The CDR3 protein is CASSQNRGAPYEQYF. In DNA form, the CDR3 reads TGTGCCAGCAGCCAAAATCGCGGTGCCCCCTACGAGCAGTACTTC.